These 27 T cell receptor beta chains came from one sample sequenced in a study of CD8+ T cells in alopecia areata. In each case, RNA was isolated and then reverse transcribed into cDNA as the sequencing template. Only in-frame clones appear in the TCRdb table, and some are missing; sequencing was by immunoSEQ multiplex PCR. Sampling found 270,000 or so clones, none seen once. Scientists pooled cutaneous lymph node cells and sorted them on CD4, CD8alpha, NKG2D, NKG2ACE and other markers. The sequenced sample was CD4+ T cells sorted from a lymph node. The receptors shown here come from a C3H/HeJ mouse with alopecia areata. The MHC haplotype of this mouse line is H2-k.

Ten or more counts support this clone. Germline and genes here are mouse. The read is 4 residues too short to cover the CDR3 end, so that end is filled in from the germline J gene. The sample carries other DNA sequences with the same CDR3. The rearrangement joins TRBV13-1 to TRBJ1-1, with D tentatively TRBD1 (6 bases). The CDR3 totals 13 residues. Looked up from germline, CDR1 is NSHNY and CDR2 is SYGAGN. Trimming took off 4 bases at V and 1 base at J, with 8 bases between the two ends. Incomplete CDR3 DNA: TGTGCCAGCAGTCCGGGACAAAACACA. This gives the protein CASSPGQNT. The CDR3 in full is CASSPGQNTEVFF.

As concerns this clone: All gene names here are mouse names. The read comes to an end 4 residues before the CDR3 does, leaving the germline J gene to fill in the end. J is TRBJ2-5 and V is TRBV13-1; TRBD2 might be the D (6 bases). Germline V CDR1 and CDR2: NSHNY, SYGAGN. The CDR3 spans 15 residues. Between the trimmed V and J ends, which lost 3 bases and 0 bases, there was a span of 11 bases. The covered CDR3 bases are TGTGCCAGCAGTGGGGGACTTTTTAACCAAGAC. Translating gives CASSGGLFNQD. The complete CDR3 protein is CASSGGLFNQDTQYF.

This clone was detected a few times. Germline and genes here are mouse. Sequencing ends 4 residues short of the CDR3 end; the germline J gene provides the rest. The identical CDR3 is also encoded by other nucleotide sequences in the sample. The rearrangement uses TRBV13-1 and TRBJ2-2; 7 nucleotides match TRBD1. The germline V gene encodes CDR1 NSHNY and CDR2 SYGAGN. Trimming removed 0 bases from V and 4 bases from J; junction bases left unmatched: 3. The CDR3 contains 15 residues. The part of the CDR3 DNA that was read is TGTGCCAGCAGTGATGGACAGGGAGGCACCGGG. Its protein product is CASSDGQGGTG. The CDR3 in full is CASSDGQGGTGQLYF.

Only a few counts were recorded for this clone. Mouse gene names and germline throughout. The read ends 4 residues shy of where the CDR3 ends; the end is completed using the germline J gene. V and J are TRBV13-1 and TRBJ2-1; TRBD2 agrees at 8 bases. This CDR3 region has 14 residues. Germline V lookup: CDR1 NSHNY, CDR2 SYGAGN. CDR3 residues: CASSDGGGPAEQFF. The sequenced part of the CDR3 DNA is TGTGCCAGCAGTGATGGGGGGGGGCCGGCT.

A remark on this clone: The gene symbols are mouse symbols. The CDR3 loop reads CASSQETGLYNSPLYF. CDR3 bases read: TGTGCCAGCAGCCAAGAGACAGGTCTCTATAATTCGCCC. This chain links TRBV5 with TRBJ1-6; possibly TRBD1 for D (6 bases). Read data end 3 residues before the CDR3 end; the end is taken from the germline J gene. TRBJ1-6 is assigned to the ORF class and has an uncertain function. The CDR3 spans 16 residues. The V gene lost 0 bases and the J gene lost 3 bases, with 9 bases spanning the gap. CDR1 and CDR2 from the germline V gene are LGHNA and YNLKQL (reference sequence).

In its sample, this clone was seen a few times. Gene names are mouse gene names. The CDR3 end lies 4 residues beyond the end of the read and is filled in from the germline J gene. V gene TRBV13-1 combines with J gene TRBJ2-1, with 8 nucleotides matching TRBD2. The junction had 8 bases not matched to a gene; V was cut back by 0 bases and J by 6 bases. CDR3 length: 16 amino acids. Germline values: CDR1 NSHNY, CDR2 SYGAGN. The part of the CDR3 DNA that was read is TGTGCCAGCAGTGATGCGCCCGGGGGGGCGACTGCT. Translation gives CASSDAPGGATA. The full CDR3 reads CASSDAPGGATAEQFF.

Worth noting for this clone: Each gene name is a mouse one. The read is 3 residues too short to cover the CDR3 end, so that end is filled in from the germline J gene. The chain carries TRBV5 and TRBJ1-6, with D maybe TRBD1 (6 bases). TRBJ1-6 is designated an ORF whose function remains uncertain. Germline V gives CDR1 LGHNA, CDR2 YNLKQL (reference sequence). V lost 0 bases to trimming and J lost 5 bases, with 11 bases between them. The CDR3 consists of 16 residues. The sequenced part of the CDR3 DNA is TGTGCCAGCAGCCAAGAAGGGGGGGGCAATAATTCGCCC. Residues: CASSQEGGGNNSP. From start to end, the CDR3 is CASSQEGGGNNSPLYF.

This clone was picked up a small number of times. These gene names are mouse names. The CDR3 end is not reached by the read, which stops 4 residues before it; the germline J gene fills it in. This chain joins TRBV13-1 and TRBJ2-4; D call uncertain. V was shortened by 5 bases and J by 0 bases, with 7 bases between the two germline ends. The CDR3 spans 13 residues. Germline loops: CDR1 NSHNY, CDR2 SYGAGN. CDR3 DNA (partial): TGTGCCAGCAGCCAGGCTAGTCAAAAC. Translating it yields CASSQASQN. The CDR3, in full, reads CASSQASQNTLYF.

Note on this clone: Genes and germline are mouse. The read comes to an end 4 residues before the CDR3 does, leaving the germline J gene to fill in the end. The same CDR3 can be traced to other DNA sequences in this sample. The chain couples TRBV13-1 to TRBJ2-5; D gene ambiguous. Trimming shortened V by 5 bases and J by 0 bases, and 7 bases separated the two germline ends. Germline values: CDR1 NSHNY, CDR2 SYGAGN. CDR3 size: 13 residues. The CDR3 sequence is CASSVGNQDTQYF. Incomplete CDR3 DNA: TGTGCCAGCAGCGTAGGTAACCAAGAC.

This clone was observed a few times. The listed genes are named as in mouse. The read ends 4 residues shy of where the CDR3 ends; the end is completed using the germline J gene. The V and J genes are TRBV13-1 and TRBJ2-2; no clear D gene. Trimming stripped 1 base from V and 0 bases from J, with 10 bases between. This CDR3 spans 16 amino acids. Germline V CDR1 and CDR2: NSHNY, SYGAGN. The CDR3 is CASSDPQNANTGQLYF. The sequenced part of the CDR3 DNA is TGTGCCAGCAGTGATCCGCAGAATGCAAACACCGGG.

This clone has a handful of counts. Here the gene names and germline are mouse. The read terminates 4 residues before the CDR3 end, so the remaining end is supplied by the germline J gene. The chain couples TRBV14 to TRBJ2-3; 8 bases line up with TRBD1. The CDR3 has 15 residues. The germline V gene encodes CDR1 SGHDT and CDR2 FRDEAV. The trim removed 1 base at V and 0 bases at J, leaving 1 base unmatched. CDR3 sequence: CASSFGQGSAETLYF. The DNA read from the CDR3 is TGTGCCAGCAGTTTCGGACAGGGTAGTGCAGAA. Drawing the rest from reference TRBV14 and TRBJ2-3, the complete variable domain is EAGVTQSPRYAVLQEGQAVSFWCDPISGHDTLYWYQQPRDQGPQLLVYFRDEAVIDNSQLPSDRFSAVRPKGTNSTLKIQSAKQGDTATYLCASSFGQGSAETLYFGSGTRLTVL.

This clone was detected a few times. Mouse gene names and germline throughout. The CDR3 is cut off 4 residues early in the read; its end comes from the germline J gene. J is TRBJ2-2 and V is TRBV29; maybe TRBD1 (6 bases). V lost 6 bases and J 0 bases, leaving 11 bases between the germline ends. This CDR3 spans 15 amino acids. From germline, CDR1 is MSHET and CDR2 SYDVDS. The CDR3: CASRQQGANTGQLYF. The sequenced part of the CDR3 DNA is TGTGCTAGCAGGCAACAGGGTGCAAACACCGGG.

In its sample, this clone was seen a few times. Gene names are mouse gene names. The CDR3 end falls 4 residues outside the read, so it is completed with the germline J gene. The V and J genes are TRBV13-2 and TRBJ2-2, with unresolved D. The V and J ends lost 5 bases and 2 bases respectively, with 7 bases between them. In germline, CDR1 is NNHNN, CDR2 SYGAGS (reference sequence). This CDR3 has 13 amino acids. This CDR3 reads CASGPQNTGQLYF. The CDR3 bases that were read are TGTGCCAGCGGCCCACAGAACACCGGG.

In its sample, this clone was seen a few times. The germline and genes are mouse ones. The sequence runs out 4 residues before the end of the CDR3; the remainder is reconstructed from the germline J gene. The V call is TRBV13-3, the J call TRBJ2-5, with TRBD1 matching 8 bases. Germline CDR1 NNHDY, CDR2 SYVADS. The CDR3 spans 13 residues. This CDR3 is CASSDRQGDTQYF. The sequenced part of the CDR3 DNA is TGTGCCAGCAGTGACCGACAGGGGGAC.

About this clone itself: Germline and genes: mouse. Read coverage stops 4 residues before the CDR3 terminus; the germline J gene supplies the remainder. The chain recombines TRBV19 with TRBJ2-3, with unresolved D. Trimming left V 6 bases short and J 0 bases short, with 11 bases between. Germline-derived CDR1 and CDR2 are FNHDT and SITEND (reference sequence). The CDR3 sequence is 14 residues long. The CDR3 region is CASKDKYSAETLYF. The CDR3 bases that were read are TGTGCCAGCAAAGACAAATATAGTGCAGAA.

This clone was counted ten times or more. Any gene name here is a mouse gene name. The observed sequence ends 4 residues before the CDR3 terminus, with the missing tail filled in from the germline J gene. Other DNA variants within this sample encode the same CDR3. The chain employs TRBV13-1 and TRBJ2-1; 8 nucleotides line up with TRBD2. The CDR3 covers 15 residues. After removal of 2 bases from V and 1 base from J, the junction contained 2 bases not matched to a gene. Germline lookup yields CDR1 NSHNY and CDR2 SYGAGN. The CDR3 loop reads CASSDAGGNYAEQFF. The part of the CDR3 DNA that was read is TGTGCCAGCAGTGACGCTGGGGGGAACTATGCT.

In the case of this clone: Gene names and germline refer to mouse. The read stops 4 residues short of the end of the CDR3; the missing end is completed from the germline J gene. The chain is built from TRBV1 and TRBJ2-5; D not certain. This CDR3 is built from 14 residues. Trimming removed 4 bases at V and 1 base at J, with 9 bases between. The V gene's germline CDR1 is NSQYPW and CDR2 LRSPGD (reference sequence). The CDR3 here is CTCSGTSHQDTQYF. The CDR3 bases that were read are TGCACCTGCAGTGGCACCAGCCACCAAGAC.

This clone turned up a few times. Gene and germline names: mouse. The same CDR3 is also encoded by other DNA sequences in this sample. Partial CDR3 DNA: TGTGCCAGCAGCCCGACAGGGGGGAACACA. Residues: CASSPTGGNT. The whole CDR3 protein reads CASSPTGGNTEVFF. The chain employs TRBV5 and TRBJ1-1; 9 bases fit TRBD1. The read stops 4 residues short of the end of the CDR3; the missing end is completed from the germline J gene. Germline trimming cut 4 bases from V and 1 base from J; bases unmatched to any gene: 1. The CDR3 is 14 amino acids. Germline V gives CDR1 LGHNA, CDR2 YNLKQL (reference sequence).

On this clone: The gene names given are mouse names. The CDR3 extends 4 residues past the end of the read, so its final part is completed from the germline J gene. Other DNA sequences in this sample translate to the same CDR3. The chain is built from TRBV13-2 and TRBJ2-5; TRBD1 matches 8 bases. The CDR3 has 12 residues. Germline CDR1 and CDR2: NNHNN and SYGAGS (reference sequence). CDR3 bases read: TGTGCCAGCGGGGACAGGGTCGAC. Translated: CASGDRVD. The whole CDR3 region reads CASGDRVDTQYF.

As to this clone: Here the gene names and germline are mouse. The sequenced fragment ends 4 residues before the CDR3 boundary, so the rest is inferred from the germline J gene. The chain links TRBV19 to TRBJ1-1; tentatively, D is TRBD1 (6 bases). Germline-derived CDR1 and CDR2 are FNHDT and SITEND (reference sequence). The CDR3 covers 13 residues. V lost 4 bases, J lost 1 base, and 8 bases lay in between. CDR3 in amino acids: CASSRQVNTEVFF. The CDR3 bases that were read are TGTGCCAGCAGTCGACAGGTGAACACA. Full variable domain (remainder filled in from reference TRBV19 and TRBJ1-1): GGIITQTPKFLIGQEGQKLTLKCQQNFNHDTMYWYRQDSGKGLRLIYYSITENDLQKGDLSEGYDASREKKSSFSLTVTSAQKNEMAVFLCASSRQVNTEVFFGKGTRLTVV.

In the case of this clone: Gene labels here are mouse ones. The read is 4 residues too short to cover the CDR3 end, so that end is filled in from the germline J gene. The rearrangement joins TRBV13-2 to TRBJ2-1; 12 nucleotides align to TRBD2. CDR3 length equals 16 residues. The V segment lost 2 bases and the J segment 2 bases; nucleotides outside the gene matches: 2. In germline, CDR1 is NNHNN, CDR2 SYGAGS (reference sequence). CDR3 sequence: CASGDGLGGYYAEQFF. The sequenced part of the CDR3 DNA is TGTGCCAGCGGTGACGGACTGGGGGGGTACTATGCT.

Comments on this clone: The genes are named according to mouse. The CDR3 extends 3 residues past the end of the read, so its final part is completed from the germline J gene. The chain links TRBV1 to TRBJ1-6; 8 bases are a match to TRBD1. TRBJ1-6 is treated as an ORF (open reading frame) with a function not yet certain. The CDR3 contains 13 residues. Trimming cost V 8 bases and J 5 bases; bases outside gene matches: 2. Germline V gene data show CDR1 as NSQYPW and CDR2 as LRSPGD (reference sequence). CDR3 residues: CTCHRGNNSPLYF. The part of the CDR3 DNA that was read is TGCACCTGCCACAGGGGGAATAATTCGCCC.

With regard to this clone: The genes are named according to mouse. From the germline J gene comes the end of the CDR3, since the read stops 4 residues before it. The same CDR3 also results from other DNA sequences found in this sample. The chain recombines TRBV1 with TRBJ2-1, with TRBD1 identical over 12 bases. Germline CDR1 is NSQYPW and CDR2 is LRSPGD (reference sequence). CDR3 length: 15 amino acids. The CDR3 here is CTCSGGQGARAEQFF. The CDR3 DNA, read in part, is TGCACCTGCAGTGGGGGACAGGGGGCGCGCGCT.

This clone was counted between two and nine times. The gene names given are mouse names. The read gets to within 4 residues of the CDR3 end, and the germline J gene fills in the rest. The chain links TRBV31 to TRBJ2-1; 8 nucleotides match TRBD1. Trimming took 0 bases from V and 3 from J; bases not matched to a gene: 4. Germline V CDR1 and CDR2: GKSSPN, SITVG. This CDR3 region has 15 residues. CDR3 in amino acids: CAWSLAGGLYAEQFF. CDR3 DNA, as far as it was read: TGTGCCTGGAGTCTAGCAGGGGGCCTCTATGCT.

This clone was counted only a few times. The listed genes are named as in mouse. Partial CDR3 DNA: TGCACCTGCAGTGCAGATTGGGGACAGGGGGGA. Translation gives CTCSADWGQGG. The whole CDR3 sequence reads CTCSADWGQGGEVFF. The V and J genes are TRBV1 and TRBJ1-1; 11 bases are shared with TRBD1. The DNA ends 4 residues before the CDR3 does, and the rest of the CDR3 is filled in from the germline J gene. In germline, CDR1 is NSQYPW, CDR2 LRSPGD (reference sequence). CDR3 length equals 15 residues.

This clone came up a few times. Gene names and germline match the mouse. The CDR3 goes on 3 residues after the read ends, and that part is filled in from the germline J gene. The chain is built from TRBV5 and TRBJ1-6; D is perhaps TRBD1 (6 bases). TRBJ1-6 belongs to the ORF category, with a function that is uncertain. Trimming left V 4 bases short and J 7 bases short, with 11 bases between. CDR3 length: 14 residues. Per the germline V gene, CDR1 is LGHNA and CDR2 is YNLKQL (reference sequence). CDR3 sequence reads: CASSPRGGNSPLYF. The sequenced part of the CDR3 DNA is TGTGCCAGCAGCCCCAGGGGTGGGAATTCGCCC.

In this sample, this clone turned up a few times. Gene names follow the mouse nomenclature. CDR3 sequence reads: CASSTYWGGEVFF. The CDR3 bases that were read are TGTGCCAGCAGTACTTACTGGGGGGGA. This chain links TRBV19 with TRBJ1-1, with a tentative D call TRBD1 (5 bases). The CDR3 goes on 4 residues after the read ends, and that part is filled in from the germline J gene. The CDR3 runs 13 residues. Germline V gives CDR1 FNHDT, CDR2 SITEND (reference sequence).